Sequencing of this T cell receptor beta chain was carried out in a study of radiotherapy plus CTLA-4 blockade in lung cancer. Study background: Objective responses were recorded in about 18% of patients, with disease control recorded in 25% to 35%.

This clone was found a few times. Its antigen is currently unknown. This CDR3 contains 15 residues. V gave up 2 bases and J gave up 7 bases, with 14 bases separating them. Germline lookup yields CDR1 SGHTA and CDR2 FQGNSA. The protocol was immunoSEQ multiplex PCR, while the TCRdb copy is restricted to in-frame clones and leaves out a portion. The table shows 35,000 to 45,000 clones, with about 74% occurring only once. Whole-study findings and limits: TCR clones originating in tumors grew in number in blood after radiotherapy plus ipilimumab. Response was reportedly best predicted by early blood T cell clone dynamics, with interferon-beta.

Sequenced here: peripheral blood, sampled from a patient treated with radiotherapy plus ipilimumab. The chain is built from TRBV7-2 and TRBJ1-4; tentatively, D is TRBD1 (5 bases). The sequence was collected from a human donor with non-small cell lung cancer whose response to radiotherapy plus ipilimumab could not be evaluated. CDR3 loop: CASSLSQGGGEKLFF. The CDR3 nucleotides read TGTGCCAGCAGCTTAAGTCAGGGCGGGGGTGAAAAACTGTTTTTT.